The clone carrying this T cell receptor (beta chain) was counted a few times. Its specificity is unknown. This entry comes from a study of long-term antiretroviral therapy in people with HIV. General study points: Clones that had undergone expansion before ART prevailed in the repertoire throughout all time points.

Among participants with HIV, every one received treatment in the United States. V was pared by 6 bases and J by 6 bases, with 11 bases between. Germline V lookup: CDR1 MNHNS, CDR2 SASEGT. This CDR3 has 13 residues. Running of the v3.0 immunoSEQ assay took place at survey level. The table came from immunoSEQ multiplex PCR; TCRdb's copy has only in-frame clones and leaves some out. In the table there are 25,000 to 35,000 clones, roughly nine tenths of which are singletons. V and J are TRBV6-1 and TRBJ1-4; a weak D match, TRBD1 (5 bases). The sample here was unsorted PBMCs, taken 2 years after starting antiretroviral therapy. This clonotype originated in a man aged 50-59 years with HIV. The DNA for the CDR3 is TGTGCCAGCAGGGACACTTATTATGAAAAACTGTTTTTT. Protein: CASRDTYYEKLFF.